A selection of T cell receptor beta chains follows, all from one sample in a study of control samples from healthy donors and cancer patients. Repertoires were generated with immunoSEQ multiplex PCR, while TCRdb's copy carries only in-frame clones and drops some. This table holds under 150,000 clones, around 88% found once. Material: blood. The origin of the receptors is a middle-aged man in good health. CDR3s include the opening cysteine and the closing phenylalanine or tryptophan. The D gene is left open where the match is weak. Expanded clones are given a class, and other clones once, few, many or no size at all.

d_gene: -; j_gene: TRBJ1-5; v_gene: TRBV19; abundance: -; CDR3nt: TGTGCCAGCTCCCTAACGGGGATGAGCAATCAGCCCCAGCATTTT; CDR3aa: CASSLTGMSNQPQHF
d_gene: -; j_gene: TRBJ2-7; v_gene: TRBV6-5; abundance: once; CDR3nt: TGTGCCAGCAGTTTAGCCGGCTCCTACGAGCAGTACTTC; CDR3aa: CASSLAGSYEQYF
d_gene: TRBD2; j_gene: TRBJ2-2; v_gene: TRBV11-3; abundance: -; CDR3nt: TGTGCCAGCAGCCAACTAGCGGGGGGCCCCTTTCCCGGGGAGCTGTTTTTT; CDR3aa: CASSQLAGGPFPGELFF
d_gene: -; j_gene: TRBJ1-2; v_gene: TRBV3-1/TRBV3-2; abundance: -; CDR3nt: TGTGCCAGCAGCCAAGATAAAGGGGGGGGTGGCTACACCTTC; CDR3aa: CASSQDKGGGGYTF
d_gene: TRBD2; j_gene: TRBJ2-1; v_gene: TRBV2; abundance: once; CDR3nt: TGTGCCAGCAGGGGACTAGCGGGGGGGCTCTACAATGAGCAGTTCTTC; CDR3aa: CASRGLAGGLYNEQFF
d_gene: TRBD1; j_gene: TRBJ1-2; v_gene: TRBV30; abundance: -; CDR3nt: TGTGCCTGGAATTCGGACAGGGGGCATGGCTACACCTTC; CDR3aa: CAWNSDRGHGYTF
d_gene: TRBD1; j_gene: TRBJ1-6; v_gene: TRBV15; abundance: -; CDR3nt: TGTGCCACCAGCAGAGATGGCCCCCCAAGGACAGGGGATTCACCCCTCCACTTT; CDR3aa: CATSRDGPPRTGDSPLHF
d_gene: -; j_gene: TRBJ1-2; v_gene: TRBV6-6; abundance: -; CDR3nt: TGTGCCAGCGAATCCCTCCGGGGGCGAAATGGCTACACCTTC; CDR3aa: CASESLRGRNGYTF
d_gene: TRBD1; j_gene: TRBJ2-1; v_gene: TRBV7-2; abundance: -; CDR3nt: TGTGCCAGCAGCTTTGACAGGGGAGTGTACAATGAGCAGTTCTTC; CDR3aa: CASSFDRGVYNEQFF
d_gene: -; j_gene: TRBJ1-6; v_gene: TRBV10-2; abundance: -; CDR3nt: TGCGCCAGCAGGGAGGGGAGCACCTATAATTCACCCCTCCACTTT; CDR3aa: CASREGSTYNSPLHF
d_gene: TRBD2; j_gene: TRBJ2-1; v_gene: TRBV7-3; abundance: once; CDR3nt: TGTGCCAGCAGCTTATTGGCGGGGGGCCCCAATGAGCAGTTCTTC; CDR3aa: CASSLLAGGPNEQFF
d_gene: -; j_gene: TRBJ1-1; v_gene: TRBV6-4; abundance: once; CDR3nt: TGTGCCAGCAGTGTGAACAGGCGGAACACTGAAGCTTTCTTT; CDR3aa: CASSVNRRNTEAFF
d_gene: -; j_gene: TRBJ2-7; v_gene: TRBV10-1; abundance: few; CDR3nt: TGCGCCAGCGAACCTCTGACAGGATACGAGCAGTACTTC; CDR3aa: CASEPLTGYEQYF
d_gene: TRBD1; j_gene: TRBJ2-5; v_gene: TRBV7-9; abundance: -; CDR3nt: TGTGCCAGCAGCAGGCGACAGGGGGGAGAGACCCAGTACTTC; CDR3aa: CASSRRQGGETQYF
d_gene: -; j_gene: TRBJ2-2; v_gene: TRBV18; abundance: -; CDR3nt: TGTGCCAGCTCCGAGGGACTCCGCACCGGGGAGCTGTTTTTT; CDR3aa: CASSEGLRTGELFF
d_gene: -; j_gene: TRBJ2-2; v_gene: TRBV11-3; abundance: -; CDR3nt: TGTGCCAGCGCCTCCTTACCTGCGGGGAGGAACACCGGGGAGCTGTTTTTT; CDR3aa: CASASLPAGRNTGELFF
d_gene: -; j_gene: TRBJ2-3; v_gene: TRBV9; abundance: -; CDR3nt: TGTGCCAGCAGCGTAGAGCCCGTTGGCACAGATACGCAGTATTTT; CDR3aa: CASSVEPVGTDTQYF
d_gene: -; j_gene: TRBJ1-6; v_gene: TRBV6-5; abundance: once; CDR3nt: TGTGCCAGCACCAGCCTCGGGGCCAATTCACCCCTCCACTTT; CDR3aa: CASTSLGANSPLHF
d_gene: -; j_gene: TRBJ1-1; v_gene: TRBV2; abundance: -; CDR3nt: TGTGCCAGCAGTGAAGCGCAGGGAGCGAACACTGAAGCTTTCTTT; CDR3aa: CASSEAQGANTEAFF
d_gene: -; j_gene: TRBJ2-7; v_gene: TRBV29-1; abundance: -; CDR3nt: TGCAGCGTCCTCGCCGGAGGGATCGGGGAGCAGTACTTC; CDR3aa: CSVLAGGIGEQYF
d_gene: -; j_gene: TRBJ1-2; v_gene: TRBV2; abundance: -; CDR3nt: TGTGCCAGCAATCTTTTGGGGGCGAGGAACGGCTACACCTTC; CDR3aa: CASNLLGARNGYTF
d_gene: -; j_gene: TRBJ1-5; v_gene: TRBV20-1; abundance: -; CDR3nt: TGCAGTGCTAGTGATACGGGGATCCAGCCCCAGCATTTT; CDR3aa: CSASDTGIQPQHF
d_gene: -; j_gene: TRBJ2-7; v_gene: TRBV5-1; abundance: -; CDR3nt: TGCGCCAGCAGCTTGAGTACATCTCCCGCGTTGGAGCAGTACTTC; CDR3aa: CASSLSTSPALEQYF
d_gene: -; j_gene: TRBJ1-2; v_gene: TRBV5-1; abundance: -; CDR3nt: TGCGCCAGCAGCGGGTACGCAAGCTATGGCTACACCTTC; CDR3aa: CASSGYASYGYTF
d_gene: TRBD2; j_gene: TRBJ2-5; v_gene: TRBV3-1/TRBV3-2; abundance: -; CDR3nt: TGTGCCAGCAGACACCTCGGGGGGGAGACCCAGTACTTC; CDR3aa: CASRHLGGETQYF
d_gene: -; j_gene: TRBJ1-2; v_gene: TRBV6-1; abundance: -; CDR3nt: TGTGCCAGCAGTGAAGTTGGGGAATTCTATGGCTACACCTTC; CDR3aa: CASSEVGEFYGYTF
d_gene: TRBD2; j_gene: TRBJ2-3; v_gene: TRBV6-4; abundance: -; CDR3nt: TGTGCCAGCAGTGAAGTAGCGGGGGGGCGAGATACGCAGTATTTT; CDR3aa: CASSEVAGGRDTQYF
d_gene: -; j_gene: TRBJ1-6; v_gene: TRBV6-5; abundance: -; CDR3nt: TGTGCCAGCAGTTACTCTGGGGGTGGAAATTCACCCCTCCACTTT; CDR3aa: CASSYSGGGNSPLHF
d_gene: -; j_gene: TRBJ2-1; v_gene: TRBV24-1; abundance: -; CDR3nt: TGTGCCACCAGTGATTCTGAGAGGAACAATGAGCAGTTCTTC; CDR3aa: CATSDSERNNEQFF
d_gene: TRBD1; j_gene: TRBJ2-2; v_gene: TRBV10-3; abundance: -; CDR3nt: TGTGCCATCAGTGAGTCGTCACAGGGGACCACCGGGGAGCTGTTTTTT; CDR3aa: CAISESSQGTTGELFF
d_gene: -; j_gene: TRBJ1-3; v_gene: TRBV5-1; abundance: medium-sized; CDR3nt: TGCGCCAGCAGCTTGGGGAGCAGGCAATCCTCTGGAAACACCATATATTTT; CDR3aa: CASSLGSRQSSGNTIYF
d_gene: TRBD1; j_gene: TRBJ2-2; v_gene: TRBV6-1; abundance: -; CDR3nt: TGTGCCAGCAGTGAGTCCGACAGGGGGGCAGGGGAGCTGTTTTTT; CDR3aa: CASSESDRGAGELFF
d_gene: TRBD1; j_gene: TRBJ1-5; v_gene: TRBV7-3; abundance: -; CDR3nt: TGTGCCAGCAGCCAAGTCCCGGGACAGGGGTCGGGTCAGCCCCAGCATTTT; CDR3aa: CASSQVPGQGSGQPQHF
d_gene: -; j_gene: TRBJ2-6; v_gene: TRBV6-2/TRBV6-3; abundance: -; CDR3nt: TGTGCCAGCAGCCAACACTCTGGGGCCAACGTCCTGACTTTC; CDR3aa: CASSQHSGANVLTF
d_gene: -; j_gene: TRBJ1-5; v_gene: TRBV6-5; abundance: -; CDR3nt: TGTGCCAGCCGGACGGGATCTAGCAATCAGCCCCAGCATTTT; CDR3aa: CASRTGSSNQPQHF
d_gene: TRBD1; j_gene: TRBJ1-4; v_gene: TRBV7-9; abundance: -; CDR3nt: TGTGCCAGCAGCGGCACAGGGGATGTTGAAAAACTGTTTTTT; CDR3aa: CASSGTGDVEKLFF
d_gene: TRBD1; j_gene: TRBJ2-5; v_gene: TRBV3-1/TRBV3-2; abundance: -; CDR3nt: TGTGCCAGCACCACGACACCGGGACAGGGACTCCAAGAGACCCAGTACTTC; CDR3aa: CASTTTPGQGLQETQYF
d_gene: -; j_gene: TRBJ2-3; v_gene: TRBV7-2; abundance: -; CDR3nt: TGTGCCAGCAGCTTAGCTGGGCCCCGCGCCACAGATACGCAGTATTTT; CDR3aa: CASSLAGPRATDTQYF
d_gene: -; j_gene: TRBJ1-6; v_gene: TRBV7-9; abundance: -; CDR3nt: TGTGCCAGCAGCTTAGACCTGGGGGAGGCTTCACCCCTCCACTTT; CDR3aa: CASSLDLGEASPLHF
d_gene: -; j_gene: TRBJ1-1; v_gene: TRBV25-1; abundance: -; CDR3nt: TGTGCCAGCAGTGATCGGGCCCTCGGGGAAGCTTTCTTT; CDR3aa: CASSDRALGEAFF
d_gene: TRBD2; j_gene: TRBJ2-2; v_gene: TRBV10-1; abundance: -; CDR3nt: TGCGCCAGTACCGGAGCGGGGGCCACGAACACCGGGGAGCTGTTTTTT; CDR3aa: CASTGAGATNTGELFF
d_gene: TRBD2; j_gene: TRBJ2-2; v_gene: TRBV2; abundance: -; CDR3nt: TGTGCCAGCAGGAAGGGGACTGGGGGACGGGAGGCGCTGTTTTTT; CDR3aa: CASRKGTGGREALFF
d_gene: -; j_gene: TRBJ1-1; v_gene: TRBV19; abundance: -; CDR3nt: TGTGCCAGTAGGCCCCTCCCGGGGACGGTGAACACTGAAGCTTTCTTT; CDR3aa: CASRPLPGTVNTEAFF
d_gene: -; j_gene: TRBJ1-6; v_gene: TRBV24-1; abundance: -; CDR3nt: TGTGCCACCAGTGAACCGGGATATAATTCACCCCTCCACTTT; CDR3aa: CATSEPGYNSPLHF
d_gene: -; j_gene: TRBJ2-1; v_gene: TRBV9; abundance: -; CDR3nt: TGTGCCAGCAGCGTAGAACTAGCTCACTACAATGAGCAGTTCTTC; CDR3aa: CASSVELAHYNEQFF
d_gene: -; j_gene: TRBJ1-2; v_gene: TRBV2; abundance: once; CDR3nt: TGTGCCAGCGGAACAACGCCGTCTGCGAGCTACACCTTC; CDR3aa: CASGTTPSASYTF
d_gene: -; j_gene: TRBJ2-3; v_gene: TRBV24-1; abundance: -; CDR3nt: TGTGCCACCAGTGGGGTGGGGAAGGGCACAGATACGCAGTATTTT; CDR3aa: CATSGVGKGTDTQYF
d_gene: TRBD2; j_gene: TRBJ2-2; v_gene: TRBV3-1/TRBV3-2; abundance: -; CDR3nt: TGTGCCAGCAGCCCACCGGGACTAGGGCTTTCTGGGGAGCTGTTTTTT; CDR3aa: CASSPPGLGLSGELFF
d_gene: TRBD1; j_gene: TRBJ1-2; v_gene: TRBV5-6; abundance: -; CDR3nt: TGTGCCAGCAGCTCCCGGGACAGGGGTATCTATGGCTACACCTTC; CDR3aa: CASSSRDRGIYGYTF
d_gene: -; j_gene: TRBJ2-7; v_gene: TRBV5-1; abundance: -; CDR3nt: TGCGCCAGCAGCGACTCCTACGAGCAGTACTTC; CDR3aa: CASSDSYEQYF
d_gene: -; j_gene: TRBJ1-4; v_gene: TRBV4-1; abundance: -; CDR3nt: TGCGCCAGCAGCCAAGATGCGGGGGAGGGGGAAAAACTGTTTTTT; CDR3aa: CASSQDAGEGEKLFF
d_gene: -; j_gene: TRBJ2-1; v_gene: TRBV5-1; abundance: -; CDR3nt: TGCGCCAGCAGCTTGAGGGGGGATGAGCAGTTCTTC; CDR3aa: CASSLRGDEQFF
d_gene: TRBD1; j_gene: TRBJ1-5; v_gene: TRBV6-2/TRBV6-3; abundance: -; CDR3nt: TGTGCCAGCAGTCCCCGGACAGGGTCTAGCAATCAGCCCCAGCATTTT; CDR3aa: CASSPRTGSSNQPQHF
d_gene: TRBD1; j_gene: TRBJ1-1; v_gene: TRBV5-1; abundance: -; CDR3nt: TGCGCCAGCAGCTGGGGGACAGCCACTGAAGCTTTCTTT; CDR3aa: CASSWGTATEAFF
d_gene: -; j_gene: TRBJ1-2; v_gene: TRBV27; abundance: -; CDR3nt: TGTGCCAGCAGTTTACAGGCCGGGCAGAACCCCTATGGCTACACCTTC; CDR3aa: CASSLQAGQNPYGYTF
d_gene: -; j_gene: TRBJ1-1; v_gene: TRBV13; abundance: -; CDR3nt: TGTGCCAGCAGCCTTGGGCAGGGGAACACTGAAGCTTTCTTT; CDR3aa: CASSLGQGNTEAFF
d_gene: TRBD1; j_gene: TRBJ1-4; v_gene: TRBV24-1; abundance: -; CDR3nt: TGTGCCACCAGTGACCCTCGACAGGGTACAACTAATGAAAAACTGTTTTTT; CDR3aa: CATSDPRQGTTNEKLFF
d_gene: -; j_gene: TRBJ2-2; v_gene: TRBV24-1; abundance: -; CDR3nt: TGTGCCACCAGTGACCGTTTACAGGGAAACGGGGAGCTGTTTTTT; CDR3aa: CATSDRLQGNGELFF
d_gene: TRBD1; j_gene: TRBJ1-5; v_gene: TRBV2; abundance: -; CDR3nt: TGTGCCAGCATTGGCGACAGGGTTCAGCCCCAGCATTTT; CDR3aa: CASIGDRVQPQHF
d_gene: TRBD2; j_gene: TRBJ2-2; v_gene: TRBV6-1; abundance: -; CDR3nt: TGTGCCAGCAGTGAAAGAGTGGCTAGCGGGGGGGCCACAGGCCCCGGGGAGCTGTTTTTT; CDR3aa: CASSERVASGGATGPGELFF